The clone carrying this T cell receptor beta chain showed up just a few times. The target antigen is unknown. This record comes from a study of cytomegalovirus exposure and HLA in healthy donors. Looking at the study overall: Sequencing of 150 million to 200 million T cells in an earlier analysis found 100 million to 140 million unique TCR beta sequences.

General study results and limits: It was only CMV serostatus that was available as immune exposure information.

The PCR contained 60 Vbeta and 13 Jbeta primers. Produced via immunoSEQ multiplex PCR; TCRdb's table is partial and in-frame only. Here the sample spans roughly 120,000 clones, roughly two thirds being singletons. The CDR3 totals 15 residues. With V trimmed by 4 bases and J by 7 bases, 6 bases remained unmatched. CDR1 is SGHDT, CDR2 YYEEEE, per germline. V is TRBV5-6 and J is TRBJ1-6; TRBD1 aligns across 9 bases. The source of this sequence is a man between 18 and 29 years old in good health and CMV-seropositive. Sequences were obtained from PBMCs. The CDR3 here is CASSPGDRDNSPLHF. Written as DNA, the CDR3 is TGTGCCAGCAGCCCCGGGGACAGGGACAATTCACCCCTCCACTTT.